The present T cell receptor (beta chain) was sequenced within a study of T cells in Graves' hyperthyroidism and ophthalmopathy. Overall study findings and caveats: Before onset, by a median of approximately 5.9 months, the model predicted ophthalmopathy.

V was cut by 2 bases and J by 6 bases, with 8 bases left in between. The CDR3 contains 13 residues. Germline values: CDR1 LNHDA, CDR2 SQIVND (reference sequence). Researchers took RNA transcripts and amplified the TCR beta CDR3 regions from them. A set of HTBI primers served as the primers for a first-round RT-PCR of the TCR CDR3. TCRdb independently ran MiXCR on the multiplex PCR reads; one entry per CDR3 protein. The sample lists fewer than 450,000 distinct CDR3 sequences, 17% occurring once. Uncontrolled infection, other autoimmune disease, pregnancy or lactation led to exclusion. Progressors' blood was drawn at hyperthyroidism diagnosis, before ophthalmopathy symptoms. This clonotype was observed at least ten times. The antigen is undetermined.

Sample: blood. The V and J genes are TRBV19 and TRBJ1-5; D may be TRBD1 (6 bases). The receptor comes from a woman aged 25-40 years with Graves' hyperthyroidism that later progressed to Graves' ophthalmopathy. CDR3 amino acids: CASSIQGIQPQHF. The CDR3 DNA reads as TGTGCCAGTAGTATACAGGGGATTCAGCCCCAGCATTTT.